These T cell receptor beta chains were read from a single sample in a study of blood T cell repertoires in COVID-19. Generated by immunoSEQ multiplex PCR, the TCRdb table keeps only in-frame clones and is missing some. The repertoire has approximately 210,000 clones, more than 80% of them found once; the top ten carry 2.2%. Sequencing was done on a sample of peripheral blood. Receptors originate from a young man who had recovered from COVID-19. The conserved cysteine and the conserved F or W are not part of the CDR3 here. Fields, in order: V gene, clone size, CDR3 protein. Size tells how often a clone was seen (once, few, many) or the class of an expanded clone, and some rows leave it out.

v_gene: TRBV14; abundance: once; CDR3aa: ASSQSGETQY
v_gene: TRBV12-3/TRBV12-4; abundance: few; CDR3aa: ASSPGLLYGYT
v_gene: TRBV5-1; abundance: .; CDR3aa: ASSSDRGNSPLH
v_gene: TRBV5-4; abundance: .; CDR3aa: ASSPVLTGAEQY
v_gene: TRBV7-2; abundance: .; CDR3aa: ASSLGGRGGRETQY
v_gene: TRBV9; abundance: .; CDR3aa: ASSVHQSSGGYT
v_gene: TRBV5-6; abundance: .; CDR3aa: ASSSRDRGGWEQY
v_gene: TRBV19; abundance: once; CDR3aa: ASNYRDRVPGELF
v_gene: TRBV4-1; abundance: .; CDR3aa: ASSQGPPAGSLEY
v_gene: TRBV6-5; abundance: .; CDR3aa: ASSYKARGGETQY
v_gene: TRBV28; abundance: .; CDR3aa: ASSFFLDRGSVRNTIY
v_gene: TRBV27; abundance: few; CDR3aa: ASSGRWGGGNQPQH
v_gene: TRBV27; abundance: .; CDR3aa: ASSWGGWTEAF
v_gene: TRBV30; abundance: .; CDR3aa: AWSAGRANYGYT
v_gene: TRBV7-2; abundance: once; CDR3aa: ASSSGGPLGEQY
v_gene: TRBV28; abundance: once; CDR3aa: ASSLWTGGTSPLH
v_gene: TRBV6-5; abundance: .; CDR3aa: ASRALGSLHSPLH
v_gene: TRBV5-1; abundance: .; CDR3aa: ASSSLLAGPYNEQF
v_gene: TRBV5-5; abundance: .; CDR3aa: ASSLVGQSSGANVLT
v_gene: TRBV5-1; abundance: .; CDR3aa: ASSFGYSYEQY
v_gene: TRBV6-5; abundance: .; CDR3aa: ASNLRGSYNEQF
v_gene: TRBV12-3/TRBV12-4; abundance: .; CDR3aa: ASSYGNRRKLF
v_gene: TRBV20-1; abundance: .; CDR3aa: SASWGGAPITDTQY
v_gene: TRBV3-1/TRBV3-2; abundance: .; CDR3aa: ASSQDGTGGPDTQY
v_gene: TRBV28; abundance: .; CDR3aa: ASSDRGSSNQPQH
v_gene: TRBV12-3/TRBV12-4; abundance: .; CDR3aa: ASSLDTSQPQH
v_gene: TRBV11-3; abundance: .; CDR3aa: ASSLGQGVYEQY
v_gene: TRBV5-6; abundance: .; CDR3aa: ASSPPGGTYQETQY
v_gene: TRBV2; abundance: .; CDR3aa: ASSGGGETQY
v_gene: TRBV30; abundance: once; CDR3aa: AWTSGASSYEQY
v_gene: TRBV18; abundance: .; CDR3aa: ASSPGEGSNQPQH
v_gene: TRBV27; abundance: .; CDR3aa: ASSFQGREQY
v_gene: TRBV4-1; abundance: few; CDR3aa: ASSQLAGTGGTDTQY
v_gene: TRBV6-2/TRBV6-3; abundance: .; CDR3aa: ASSYSTVNTGELF
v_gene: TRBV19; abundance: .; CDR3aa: ASSILQGQAYNSPLH
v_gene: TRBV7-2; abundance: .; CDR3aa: ASSLGGTGRADTQY
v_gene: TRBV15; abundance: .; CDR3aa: ATSKQGGRGAF
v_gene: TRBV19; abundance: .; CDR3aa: ASDFSSASGTEAF
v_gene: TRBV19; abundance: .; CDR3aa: ASSIPGYGYT
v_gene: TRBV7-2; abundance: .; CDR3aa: ASSLVTGRTDTQY
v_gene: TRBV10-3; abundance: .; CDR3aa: AISLRDSSYEQY
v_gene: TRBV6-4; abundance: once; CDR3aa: ASSDSSGGAETQY
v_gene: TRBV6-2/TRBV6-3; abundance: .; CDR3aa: ASSVQGIFSPLH
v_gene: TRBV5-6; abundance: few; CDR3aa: ASSLYPQDTEAF
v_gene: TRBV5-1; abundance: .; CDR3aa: ASTVSGGYNEQF